This T cell receptor beta chain stems from a study of cytomegalovirus exposure and HLA in healthy donors. The study, taken as a whole, reports: About 87% or about 30% of the time was how often most TCR beta V segments were productive, according to an earlier analysis. The CMV antigen specificity of a few CMV-associated chains was confirmed through in vitro analysis.

As to this clone: Its antigen is not known.

The CDR3 has 13 residues. V lost 0 bases and J 7 bases, leaving 9 bases between the germline ends. The V gene's germline CDR1 is MNHEY and CDR2 SVGAGI. PCR involved 60 Vbeta and 13 Jbeta primers. The data were produced by immunoSEQ multiplex PCR, yet TCRdb's version contains in-frame clones alone and is incomplete. The sample holds more than 140,000 clones, roughly four fifths seen once. The sample consisted of PBMCs. The source is a young man in good health and CMV-seropositive. This chain connects TRBV6-5 to TRBJ1-1, with a possible D match to TRBD1 (6 bases). CDR3 sequence reads: CASSYSTGYEAFF. CDR3 coding DNA: TGTGCCAGCAGTTACTCTACAGGGTATGAAGCTTTCTTT.